This paragraph covers one TCR beta chain sequence. It has no known antigen specificity. No base quality values were provided; no much bigger clone lies one nucleotide off. The record originates from a study of OX40 agonist ivuxolimab in advanced cancers. Background for the entire study: Ivuxolimab was an agonistic, fully human IgG2 monoclonal antibody directed against OX40 (CD134), a costimulatory receptor. Intravenous ivuxolimab was administered to patients every 2 weeks at six dose levels: 0.01, 0.1, 0.3, 1.5, 3 and 10 mg/kg. Of the approximately 53 patients in dose escalation, about 20 had hepatocellular carcinoma, about 15 had melanoma, 9 had renal cell carcinoma and 9 had head and neck cancer. In the dose-escalation cohort, about four fifths of patients were male, and the mean age was roughly 60 years with a range of 23 to 79. Prior anti-PD-1, anti-PD-L1 or anti-CTLA-4 therapy was permitted, and 30% to 50% of dose-escalation patients had received checkpoint inhibitors. Three dose-escalation patients achieved partial responses, one with hepatocellular carcinoma and two with cutaneous melanoma. The point of sequencing TCRbeta in the periphery was to test whether ivuxolimab changed TCR sequence diversity and drove clonal T-cell expansion. The monotherapy dose-escalation portion (N of about 50 patients) of the phase I ivuxolimab trial is reported in the paper. Overall study outcomes, separate from this receptor: The antigen specificity of the clonally expanded peripheral T cells was not determined. In partial responders in the 0.1-3.0 mg/kg groups, normalized peripheral clonal expansion was found to be among the lowest, especially among CD8+ T cells. Low levels of normalized T-cell clonal expansion were also shown by some nonresponding patients. After ivuxolimab, expanded clones were on average more numerous among CD8+ T cells than among CD4+ T cells. At doses from 0.1 to 3.0 mg/kg, clonal expansion was seen in both CD4+ and CD8+ blood T cells between baseline and week 6.

Patients with autoimmune disease history or receiving systemic immunosuppression were excluded from the trial. Peripheral blood for TCR sequencing was drawn from every dose cohort at baseline, at cycle 4 day 1 and at cycle 7 day 1. Samples came from an open-label, multicenter, first-in-human phase I dose-escalation trial of ivuxolimab. The trial enrolled adults with locally advanced or metastatic head and neck squamous cell, hepatocellular, melanoma or renal cell carcinoma. Before TCR sequencing, CD4+ T cells and CD8+ T cells from peripheral blood were sorted into separate populations. Genomic DNA was extracted from sorted cells for sequencing of the TCRbeta CDR3 region. TCRbeta CDR3 regions were sequenced using the immunoSEQ Assay. TCRdb mirrors the immuneACCESS table, restricted to in-frame sequences. Some clones are absent from its copies; in checked studies, under half trace to an unresolved V gene, and the reason for the others is unknown. The sample contains about 110,000 clones, roughly 90% of them found a single time. In total, the top ten clones hold 0.66% of the sample.

Relative to germline, V is missing 0 bases and J is missing 8 bases, with 2 bases of the junction outside any gene match. Spanning cysteine to phenylalanine, the CDR3 consists of 14 amino acids. Only CDR3 DNA is held: 42 bases, read in frame from base 1. In the germline V gene, CDR1 corresponds to MNHNS and CDR2 to SASEGT. The chain is encoded by TRBV6-1 joined to TRBJ2-1; 9 central nucleotides agree with TRBD1. The sequences come from CD4+ or CD8+ T cells sorted from blood, collected in a trial of the OX40 agonist ivuxolimab. The source of this sequence is an adult with an advanced solid tumor such as melanoma, head and neck, liver or kidney cancer. The DNA reads TGTGCCAGCAGTGAAGCGGGACAGGGTCATGAGCAGTTCTTC. Its translation is CASSEAGQGHEQFF.